This T cell receptor (beta chain) comes out of a study of CD8 T cells in Susac syndrome. Note on this clonotype: As yet, its antigen is unknown.

With random hexamers, reverse transcription was performed on roughly 0.5 to 1 ug of RNA. Multiplex PCR with immunoSEQ amplified the TCR beta CDR3 across 54 Vbeta and 13 Jbeta. From the immunoSEQ multiplex PCR reads, TCRdb called clonotypes with MiXCR, one entry per CDR3 protein. Here the sample spans about 200,000 distinct CDR3 sequences, nearly 95% being singletons. This CDR3 region has 15 residues. Germline values: CDR1 LGHNT, CDR2 FRNRAP. Losses at the gene ends were 6 bases for V and 6 bases for J; bases not matched to a gene: 9. From blood CD8+ and CD4+ T cells, the TCR beta chain was sequenced. TEMRA cells were FACS-enriched, unlike CD8+ and CD4+ T cells, which were negatively isolated. General observations from the study: In its TCR sequencing and HLA analysis, the study acknowledged that the number of individuals was relatively small.

The TCR sequence derives from a human donor with multiple sclerosis. The sample consisted of CD4+ T cells from PBMCs. The gene calls are TRBV12-5 and TRBJ1-2; TRBD1 aligns across 11 bases. Here the CDR3 DNA reads TGTGCTAGTGGGAAGGACAGGGGGCGAGAAAATGGCTACACCTTC. Protein sequence: CASGKDRGRENGYTF.